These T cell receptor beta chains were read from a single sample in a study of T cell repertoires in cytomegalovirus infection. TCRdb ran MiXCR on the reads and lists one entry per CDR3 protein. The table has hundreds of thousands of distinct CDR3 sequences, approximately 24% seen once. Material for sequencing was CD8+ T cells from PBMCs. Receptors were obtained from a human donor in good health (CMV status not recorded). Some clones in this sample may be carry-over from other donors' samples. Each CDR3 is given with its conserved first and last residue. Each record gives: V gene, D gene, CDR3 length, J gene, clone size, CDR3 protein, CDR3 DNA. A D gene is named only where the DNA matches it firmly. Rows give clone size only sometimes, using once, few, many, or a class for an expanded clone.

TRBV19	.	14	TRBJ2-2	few	CASRWGSGTGELFF	TGTGCCAGCAGATGGGGGAGCGGCACCGGGGAGCTGTTTTTT
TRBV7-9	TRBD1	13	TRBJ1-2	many	CASSKTGNYGYTF	TGTGCCAGCAGCAAGACAGGGAACTATGGCTACACCTTC
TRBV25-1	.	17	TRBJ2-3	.	CARRAAQRMVCTDTQYF	TGTGCCAGGCGGGCGGCCCAGCGGATGGTCTGCACAGATACGCAGTATTTT
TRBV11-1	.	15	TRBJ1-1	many	CASSLRGAAKTEAFF	TGTGCCAGCAGCTTGAGGGGGGCGGCCAAGACTGAAGCTTTCTTT
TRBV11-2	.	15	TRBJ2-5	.	CASSLDLGLGETQYF	TGTGCCAGCAGCTTAGACCTGGGCCTGGGAGAGACCCAGTACTTC
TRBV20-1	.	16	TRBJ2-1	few	CSAYPGHSNSYNEQFF	TGCAGTGCTTACCCGGGACACTCGAACTCCTACAATGAGCAGTTCTTC
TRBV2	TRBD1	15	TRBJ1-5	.	CASSSGTVSNQPQHF	TGTGCCAGCAGTTCCGGGACAGTTAGCAATCAGCCCCAGCATTTT
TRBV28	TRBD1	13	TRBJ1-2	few	CASSFDRGDGYTF	TGTGCCAGCAGTTTTGACAGGGGCGATGGCTACACCTTC
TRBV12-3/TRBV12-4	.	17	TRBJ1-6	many	CASSPLDGSSYNSPLHF	TGTGCCAGCAGTCCCCTGGACGGCAGCTCCTATAATTCACCCCTCCACTTT
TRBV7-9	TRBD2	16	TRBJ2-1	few	CASSSIPSGGAHEQFF	TGTGCCAGCAGCTCCATCCCTAGCGGGGGGGCCCATGAGCAGTTCTTC
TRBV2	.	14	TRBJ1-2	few	CASSELWQFYGYTF	TGTGCCAGCAGTGAACTCTGGCAGTTCTATGGCTACACCTTC
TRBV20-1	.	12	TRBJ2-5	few	CSAPRTEETQYF	TGCAGTGCTCCTCGGACAGAAGAGACCCAGTACTTC
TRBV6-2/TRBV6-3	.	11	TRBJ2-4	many	CASSGGLSYDF	TGTGCCAGCAGTGGCGGCTTGTCCTACGACTTC
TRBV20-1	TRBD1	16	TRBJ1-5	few	CSASDRGWDSNQPQHF	TGCAGTGCTAGTGACAGGGGATGGGATAGCAATCAGCCCCAGCATTTT
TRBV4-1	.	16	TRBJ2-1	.	CASSQEPGYIHLEQFF	TGCGCCAGCAGCCAAGAACCGGGCTATATACATCTTGAGCAGTTCTTC
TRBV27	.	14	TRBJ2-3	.	CASSLVKRADTQYF	TGTGCCAGCAGTTTGGTCAAGCGGGCAGATACGCAGTATTTT
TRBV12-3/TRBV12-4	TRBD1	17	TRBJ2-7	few	CASSPRPRGTGYGEQYF	TGTGCCAGCAGTCCTCGACCAAGGGGGACAGGTTATGGCGAGCAGTACTTC
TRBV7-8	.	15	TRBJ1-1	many	CASSLGTMGHLEAFF	TGTGCCAGCAGCTTAGGCACTATGGGACACCTTGAAGCTTTCTTT
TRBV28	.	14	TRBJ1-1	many	CASSFPSGYTEAFF	TGTGCCAGCAGTTTCCCATCCGGGTACACTGAAGCTTTCTTT
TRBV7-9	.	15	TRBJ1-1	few	CASSLISGMNTEAFF	TGTGCCAGCAGCTTAATTTCGGGGATGAACACTGAAGCTTTCTTT
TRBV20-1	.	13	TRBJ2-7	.	CSARSSAAYEQYF	TGCAGTGCTAGGTCGTCAGCCGCCTACGAGCAGTACTTC
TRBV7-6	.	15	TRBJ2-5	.	CVSSLARRPQETQYF	TGTGTCAGCAGCTTAGCACGGCGGCCCCAAGAGACCCAGTACTTC
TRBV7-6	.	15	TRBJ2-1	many	CASSLGASSYNEQFF	TGTGCCAGCAGCTTAGGGGCGAGCTCCTACAATGAGCAGTTCTTC
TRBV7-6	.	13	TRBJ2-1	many	CASSPQGSGEQFF	TGTGCCAGCAGCCCGCAGGGGTCGGGTGAGCAGTTCTTC
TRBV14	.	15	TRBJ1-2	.	CASSLSQTGPYGYTF	TGTGCCAGCAGCTTAAGCCAGACAGGCCCCTATGGCTACACCTTC
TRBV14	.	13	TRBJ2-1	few	CASSQVYNNEQFF	TGTGCCAGCAGCCAAGTTTATAACAATGAGCAGTTCTTC
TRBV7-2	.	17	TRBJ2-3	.	CASSTDWTYGVTDTQYF	TGTGCCAGCAGCACCGATTGGACGTATGGGGTCACAGATACGCAGTATTTT
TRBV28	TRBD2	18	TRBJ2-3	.	CASSILRWVAGGGDTQYF	TGTGCCAGCAGTATCCTCCGGTGGGTAGCGGGGGGAGGTGATACGCAGTATTTT
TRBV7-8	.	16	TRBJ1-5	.	CASSLPGSNSNQPQHF	TGTGCCAGCAGCCTACCAGGGAGTAATAGCAATCAGCCCCAGCATTTT